This T cell receptor (beta chain) was found in a study of blood T cell repertoires in COVID-19. Study overall: T cells, B-cell-depleted T cells, or PBMCs provided the cDNA or gDNA that served as material.

The authors' processing: Amplifying reference gene primers gave estimates of nucleated cell counts. Sequencing was performed with immunoSEQ multiplex PCR; in TCRdb, only in-frame clones are kept and a portion is missing. The D gene and trimming were derived from the DNA, and the V and J assignments and clone size from that table. The sample carries around 97,000 clones, over 75% recorded once. The receptor was isolated from a human donor in a cohort sampled during active COVID-19. The sequencing sample was made of peripheral blood.

The CDR3 coding sequence is TGTGCCAGCAGCCAAGGCTATTCGGATACGCAGTATTTT. This codes for CASSQGYSDTQYF. V gene TRBV3-1 (or the pseudogene TRBV3-2) combines with J gene TRBJ2-3; D is uncertain. The length of the CDR3 is 13 residues. V dropped 1 base and J dropped 6 bases, with 8 bases sitting between them. From germline, CDR1 is LGHDT and CDR2 YNNKEL (reference sequence).